The TCR beta chain described here comes from a study of regulatory T cells in long-lasting Graves disease. CDR1 and CDR2 (germline): SGHRS, YFSETQ. This CDR3 comprises 15 residues. V dropped 4 bases and J dropped 4; count of bases not matched to a gene: 8. Arm-PCR of CDR3 regions with iRepertoire HTBI primers generated TCR beta libraries. TCRdb used MiXCR to reprocess the multiplex PCR reads, holding one entry per CDR3 protein. The sample shows 700,000 or so distinct CDR3 sequences, approximately 29% of them seen only once. Time point: persistent/refractory GD, antithyroid drugs over 5 years with positive TRAb. PBMC RNA was the source of the TCR library.

The sequences come from peripheral blood mononuclear cells (PBMCs), collected when the disease was refractory, from a patient treated with antithyroid drugs. The genes are TRBV5-1 and TRBJ1-1; 9 bases align to TRBD1. This TCR was recovered from a female donor with Graves disease. The CDR3 DNA is TGCGCCAGCAGCCACGGACAGGGGAGGGCCACTGAAGCTTTCTTT. The encoded protein is CASSHGQGRATEAFF.